These 14 T cell receptor beta chains were all obtained from the same sample, sequenced in a study of T-cell memory formation after mild COVID-19. TCRdb recomputed calls from the 5' RACE reads with MiXCR, one row per CDR3 protein. In the table there are approximately 150,000 distinct CDR3 sequences, roughly 14% of which are singletons. Sequencing was carried out using PBMCs or a T cell subset sorted from them (not recorded which). The receptors stem from an adult woman who had mild COVID-19 (a few samples of this study predate the infection). Cell type and time point are not known.

In this sample, this clonotype turned up a few times. V usage is TRBV7-9 and J usage is TRBJ2-7; 8 positions match TRBD1. Looked up from germline, CDR1 is SEHNR and CDR2 is FQNEAQ (reference sequence). The CDR3 extends over 16 amino acids. J lost 2 bases, V lost 5 bases, and 11 bases had no gene match. Here the CDR3 DNA reads TGTGCCAGCAGCCCCGGACAGGGAGTGGGCACCTACGAGCAGTACTTC. Translation gives CASSPGQGVGTYEQYF.

This rearrangement joins TRBV27 to TRBJ2-7; tentatively, D is TRBD2 (8 bases). Trimming stripped 0 bases from V and 0 bases from J, with 18 bases between. Looked up from germline, CDR1 is MNHEY and CDR2 is SMNVEV (reference sequence). The CDR3 has 18 residues. CDR3 in amino acids: CASSLSYRGGQSSYEQYF. The DNA of the CDR3 is TGTGCCAGCAGTTTATCATATCGGGGGGGACAGAGCTCCTACGAGCAGTACTTC.

This clonotype was counted between two and nine times. J is TRBJ2-7 and V is TRBV5-1; 7 bases are shared with TRBD1. The CDR3 extends over 14 amino acids. The germline gives CDR1 SGHRS, CDR2 YFSETQ. Germline trimming cut 4 bases from V and 1 base from J; bases unmatched to any gene: 5. CDR3 residues: CASSVAGGSYEQYF. The CDR3 bases are TGCGCCAGCAGCGTGGCAGGGGGTTCCTACGAGCAGTACTTC.

The chain recombines TRBV5-1 with TRBJ2-5; D remains unclear. The V gene's germline CDR1 is SGHRS and CDR2 YFSETQ. The CDR3 length is 12 residues. The V end was cut by 6 bases, the J end by 3 bases, with 9 bases between. Here the CDR3 DNA reads TGCGCCAGCAACGACATTAAAGAGACCCAGTACTTC. Amino acids: CASNDIKETQYF.

The gene calls are TRBV9 and TRBJ2-1; D is uncertain. This CDR3 has 13 amino acids. The germline gives CDR1 SGDLS, CDR2 YYNGEE. Trimming cost V 4 bases and J 6 bases, with 11 bases left between them. CDR3 sequence: CASSPPPGNEQFF. Written as DNA, the CDR3 is TGTGCCAGCAGCCCCCCCCCTGGCAATGAGCAGTTCTTC. The full variable domain, rest sourced from reference TRBV9 and TRBJ2-1, is DSGVTQTPKHLITATGQRVTLRCSPRSGDLSVYWYQQSLDQGLQFLIQYYNGEERAKGNILERFSAQQFPDLHSELNLSSLELGDSALYFCASSPPPGNEQFFGPGTRLTVL.

This chain links TRBV19 with TRBJ2-7; TRBD2 matches at 12 bases. CDR3 length: 16 amino acids. V trimming: 4 bases; J trimming: 0 bases; junction bases outside the gene matches: 4. CDR1 and CDR2 from the germline V gene are LNHDA and SQIVND (reference sequence). CDR3 in amino acids: CASSTPTSGSSYEQYF. DNA for the CDR3: TGTGCCAGTAGTACCCCGACTAGCGGGAGCTCCTACGAGCAGTACTTC.

V usage is TRBV20-1 and J usage is TRBJ2-3, with no clear D. This CDR3 comprises 14 residues. CDR1 DFQATT and CDR2 SNEGSKA come from the germline V gene (reference sequence). Trimming took off 0 bases at V and 0 bases at J, with 7 bases between the two ends. The CDR3 sequence: CSARDLPSTDTQYF. CDR3 sequence (DNA): TGCAGTGCTAGAGATCTCCCGAGCACAGATACGCAGTATTTT.

This clonotype was recorded a few times. The V and J genes are TRBV30 and TRBJ2-3; 7 positions agree with TRBD2. Germline assignment: CDR1 GTSNPN and CDR2 SVGIG (reference sequence). This CDR3 is built from 15 residues. V was clipped by 3 bases and J by 6 bases; unmatched bases: 12. The CDR3 coding sequence is TGTGCCTGGAGCCTAGCGGCCCCCGGGTGGGATACGCAGTATTTT. Translation gives CAWSLAAPGWDTQYF. The full variable domain, completed using reference TRBV30 and TRBJ2-3, is SQTIHQWPATLVQPVGSPLSLECTVEGTSNPNLYWYRQAAGRGLQLLFYSVGIGQISSEVPQNLSASRPQDRQFILSSKKLLLSDSGFYLCAWSLAAPGWDTQYFGPGTRLTVL.

This clonotype has more than one count but fewer than ten. The chain couples TRBV21-1 to TRBJ2-5. TRBV21-1 is designated a pseudogene. The CDR3 contains 12 residues. As DNA, the CDR3 is TGTGCCAGCAGCCCTCAGGAAGAGACCCAGTACTTC. Translating it yields CASSPQEETQYF.

This clonotype came up a few times. The chain couples TRBV19 to TRBJ1-2, with D maybe TRBD1 (6 bases). Germline V CDR1 and CDR2: LNHDA, SQIVND (reference sequence). This CDR3 comprises 13 residues. The V and J ends lost 8 bases and 8 bases respectively, with 18 bases between them. The CDR3 protein is CASHGQLRRGYTF. The CDR3 coding sequence is TGTGCCAGTCATGGACAGCTCCGCCGGGGCTACACCTTC.

The genes are TRBV21-1 and TRBJ2-7; no check of the table's D call, TRBD2, against the DNA was made. TRBV21-1 is marked as a pseudogene. This CDR3 contains 16 residues. CDR3 in amino acids: CASSTPNRRGRRRGYF. For the CDR3, the DNA is TGTGCCAGCAGCACCCCTAATCGCCGGGGCCGTCGACGCGGGTACTTC.

This clonotype was observed at least ten times. CDR3 residues: CASSQDVRLAAQYF. CDR3 coding DNA: TGTGCCAGCAGCCAAGATGTTAGGCTAGCTGCGCAGTATTTT. This chain links TRBV4-2 with TRBJ2-3, with D tentatively TRBD2 (5 bases). Trimming pared 0 bases from V and 10 bases from J, leaving 14 bases between. CDR1 is LGHNA and CDR2 is YNFKEQ in the germline V gene. CDR3 length: 14 residues.

There are a few counts of this clonotype. Written as DNA, the CDR3 is TGTGCCAGCAGCCCAGGGGAGGCCACAGATACGCAGTATTTT. Amino acid sequence: CASSPGEATDTQYF. The rearrangement links TRBV7-8 to TRBJ2-3; D tentatively reads TRBD1 or TRBD2 (6 bases each). This CDR3 contains 14 residues. Germline V gene sequence: CDR1 SGHVS, CDR2 FQNEAQ. The germline V and J ends were trimmed by 5 bases and 2 bases, with 11 bases remaining between them.

The chain joins TRBV19 to TRBJ2-7; D remains ambiguous. CDR3 length: 17 residues. In germline, CDR1 is LNHDA, CDR2 SQIVND (reference sequence). Deletions cut 3 bases from V and 3 bases from J, with 21 bases between. In DNA, the CDR3 is TGTGCCAGTAGTATCTCCACCTCGGAGAGCCGCTTCTACGAGCAGTACTTC. Translated: CASSISTSESRFYEQYF.